This T cell receptor beta chain was profiled in a study of T-cell memory formation after mild COVID-19. This clonotype occurred many times. Antigen specificity is unknown. Trimming shortened V by 4 bases and J by 4 bases, and 6 bases separated the two germline ends. CDR3 length: 12 residues. Germline lookup yields CDR1 SGHRS and CDR2 YFSETQ. TCRalpha and TCRbeta libraries used 5'RACE with constant-segment primers and UMIs. MiXCR was run by TCRdb on the 5' RACE reads, yielding one entry per CDR3 protein. The sample lists about 560,000 distinct CDR3 sequences, about 20% seen once, with 8.4% in the top ten. Broader study findings: Clones contracting day 15 to 85 were balanced CD4/CD8; later expanders leaned CD4+. The second-wave clones peaking on day 37 were not confirmed as SARS-CoV-2-specific. Several responding clones turned up in pre-infection memory, indicating that cross-reactive memory may have taken part.

The material sequenced was PBMCs or a T cell subset sorted from them (not recorded which). The receptor's source is an adult woman who had mild COVID-19 (a few samples of this study predate the infection). Cell type and time point are not known. The genes are TRBV5-1 and TRBJ2-1; D uncertain. The CDR3: CASSLPYNEQFF. CDR3 in DNA: TGCGCCAGCAGCCTGCCGTACAATGAGCAGTTCTTC.